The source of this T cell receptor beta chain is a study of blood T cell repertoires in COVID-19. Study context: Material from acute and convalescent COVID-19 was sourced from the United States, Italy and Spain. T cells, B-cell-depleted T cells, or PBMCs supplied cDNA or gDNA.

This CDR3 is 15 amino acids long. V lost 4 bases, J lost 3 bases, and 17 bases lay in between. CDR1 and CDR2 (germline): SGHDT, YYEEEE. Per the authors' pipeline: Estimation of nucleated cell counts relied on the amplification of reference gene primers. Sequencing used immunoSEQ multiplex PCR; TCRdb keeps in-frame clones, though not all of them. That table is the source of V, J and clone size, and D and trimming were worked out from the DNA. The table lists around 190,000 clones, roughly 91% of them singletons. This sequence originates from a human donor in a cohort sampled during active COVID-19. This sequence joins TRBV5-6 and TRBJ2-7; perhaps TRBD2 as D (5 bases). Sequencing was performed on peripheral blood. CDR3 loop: CASSPFEDRDYEQYF. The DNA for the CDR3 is TGTGCCAGCAGCCCTTTCGAGGATCGGGACTACGAGCAGTACTTC.